Shown below are 21 T cell receptor beta chains from a single sample sequenced in a study of vaccination and CD4 T cells after COVID-19. Their recognized antigens are unknown. This sample's treatment: approximately nine-day PBMC culture with coronavirus spike peptide pools or control peptides (ViraFEST assay). The Oncomine TCR Beta short-read assay was applied to DNA of cultured CD4+ T cells. TCRdb reprocessed the PCR reads with MiXCR, giving one entry per CDR3 protein. This table has more than 4,000 distinct CDR3 sequences, less than 20% appearing once. The source material was CD4+ T cells from blood, cultured in vitro. These TCRs come from a human donor who had recovered from COVID-19.

As to this clonotype: The junction departs from germline at one end; a sequencing error may be responsible. The V gene is TRBV12-3 or TRBV12-4, the J gene TRBJ1-2; 10 bases are shared with TRBD1. The CDR3 loop spans 14 amino acids. The CDR3 here is CVSRDRDRGYGYTF. The CDR3 region has the DNA TGTGTCAGCAGGGACCGGGACAGGGGATATGGCTACACCTTC.

The J gene is TRBJ1-2, the V gene TRBV19; no definite D call. The V gene lost 7 bases and the J gene lost 8 bases, with 14 bases spanning the gap. The CDR3 extends over 12 amino acids. Germline lookup yields CDR1 LNHDA and CDR2 SQIVND (reference sequence). This CDR3 reads CASTRTVYGYTF. The CDR3 DNA is TGTGCCAGTACCAGGACTGTTTACGGCTACACCTTC.

This clonotype was recorded a few times. V and J are TRBV7-9 and TRBJ2-3; a weak D match, TRBD2 (6 bases). V dropped 3 bases and J dropped 6 bases, with 13 bases sitting between them. This CDR3 is 14 amino acids long. Germline-derived CDR1 and CDR2 are SEHNR and FQNEAQ (reference sequence). The CDR3 nucleotides are TGTGCCAGCAGCTTTGAGGGAGGAGAGGATACGCAGTATTTT. Translation: CASSFEGGEDTQYF.

The chain links TRBV6-5 to TRBJ1-1; 11 bases agree with TRBD1. Germline V CDR1 and CDR2: MNHEY, SVGAGI. The CDR3 loop spans 16 amino acids. The trim removed 6 bases at V and 1 base at J, leaving 7 bases unmatched. As DNA, the CDR3 is TGTGCCAGCAGATACCCGGGACAGGGGGAGAACACTGAAGCTTTCTTT. Residues: CASRYPGQGENTEAFF.

This clonotype was detected a few times. The chain joins TRBV7-2 to TRBJ2-2, with TRBD2 matching over 16 bases. The CDR3 is made up of 17 amino acids. V lost 5 bases to trimming and J lost 5 bases; unmatched junction nucleotides: 5. The germline CDR1 and CDR2 sequences are SGHTA and FQGNSA. CDR3 sequence: CASSVGLAGGLTGELFF. DNA of the CDR3: TGTGCCAGCAGCGTGGGACTAGCGGGGGGGCTAACCGGGGAGCTGTTTTTT. Together with reference TRBV7-2 and TRBJ2-2, the CDR3 gives the full variable domain: GAGVSQSPSNKVTEKGKDVELRCDPISGHTALYWYRQSLGQGLEFLIYFQGNSAPDKSGLPSDRFSAERTGGSVSTLTIQRTQQEDSAVYLCASSVGLAGGLTGELFFGEGSRLTVL.

The rearrangement uses TRBV20-1 and TRBJ2-5; D may be TRBD2 (6 bases). Germline CDR1 and CDR2: DFQATT and SNEGSKA (reference sequence). The CDR3 extends over 14 amino acids. V was shortened by 6 bases and J by 2 bases, with 16 bases between the two germline ends. CDR3 residues: CSAPKGGPQETQYF. The DNA of the CDR3 is TGCAGTGCGCCAAAAGGAGGGCCGCAAGAGACCCAGTACTTC.

The chain carries TRBV7-9 and TRBJ1-2, with 8 bases matching TRBD1. Germline lookup yields CDR1 SEHNR and CDR2 FQNEAQ (reference sequence). The CDR3 has 14 residues. The ends lost 1 base at V and 8 bases at J; junction bases unmatched: 6. Here the CDR3 reads CASSLGDRGWGYTF. The CDR3 DNA follows: TGTGCCAGCAGCTTAGGAGACAGGGGCTGGGGCTACACCTTC.

By sample share, this clonotype is medium-sized. The V call is TRBV5-4, the J call TRBJ1-2; perhaps TRBD1 as D (5 bases). V lost 4 bases, J lost 11 bases, and 18 bases lay in between. CDR3 length: 13 amino acids. The V gene's germline CDR1 is SGHNT and CDR2 YYREEE (reference sequence). This chain's CDR3 is CASSRSGLTIYTF. For the CDR3, the DNA is TGTGCCAGCAGCCGCTCGGGACTCACTATATACACCTTC.

There are a few counts of this clonotype. V usage is TRBV2 and J usage is TRBJ1-5; 9 positions agree with TRBD1. The V gene's germline CDR1 is SNHLY and CDR2 FYNNEI. V shed 6 bases and J 5 bases; nucleotides not matched to a gene: 5. CDR3 size: 14 residues. This CDR3 is CASSAGTGYQPQHF. The CDR3 DNA reads TGTGCCAGCAGCGCCGGGACAGGGTATCAGCCCCAGCATTTT.

This chain links TRBV11-2 with TRBJ2-7; weak D call: TRBD1 (5 bases). Trimming pared 1 base from V and 4 bases from J, leaving 17 bases between. The germline gives CDR1 SGHAT, CDR2 FQNNGV. The CDR3 totals 16 residues. CDR3 sequence: CASSLGLGAGIYEQYF. Written as DNA, the CDR3 is TGTGCCAGCAGCTTAGGGTTGGGCGCAGGGATTTACGAGCAGTACTTC.

This clonotype rates as medium-sized. CDR3: CASTDGTNYGYTF. The CDR3 DNA sequence: TGTGCCAGCACGGATGGAACTAACTATGGCTACACCTTC. The chain uses TRBV28 and TRBJ1-2, with no clear D. The CDR3 runs to 13 residues. Germline CDR1 and CDR2: MDHEN and SYDVKM. The germline V and J ends were trimmed by 7 bases and 0 bases, with 9 bases remaining between them.

This CDR3 reads CASSINTGGTDTQYF. CDR3 DNA: TGTGCCAGTAGTATAAATACAGGAGGAACAGATACGCAGTATTTT. The rearrangement joins TRBV19 to TRBJ2-3; D might be TRBD1 or TRBD2, each matching 5 bases. The CDR3 extends over 15 amino acids. Trimming removed 2 bases at V and 3 bases at J, with 12 bases between. CDR1 is LNHDA and CDR2 is SQIVND in the germline V gene (reference sequence). The full variable domain, in which reference TRBV19 and TRBJ2-3 provide the parts outside the CDR3, is DGGITQSPKYLFRKEGQNVTLSCEQNLNHDAMYWYRQDPGQGLRLIYYSQIVNDFQKGDIAEGYSVSREKKESFPLTVTSAQKNPTAFYLCASSINTGGTDTQYFGPGTRLTVL.

This chain uses TRBV6-2 or TRBV6-3 with TRBJ1-1, with a possible D match to TRBD1 (5 bases). V was clipped by 2 bases and J by 6 bases, with 16 bases between them. The CDR3 length is 15 residues. The germline V gene encodes CDR1 MNHEY and CDR2 SVGEGT. The CDR3 DNA is TGTGCCAGCAGTTACCGGGCCGGGGCAATAGCTGAAGCTTTCTTT. This encodes CASSYRAGAIAEAFF.

This chain connects TRBV20-1 to TRBJ1-5; a possible D gene is TRBD1 (5 bases). CDR1 is DFQATT, CDR2 SNEGSKA, per germline (reference sequence). CDR3 length: 13 amino acids. Trimming shortened V by 4 bases and J by 8 bases, and 15 bases separated the two germline ends. The CDR3 DNA reads TGCAGTGCTAAGGGGAACTTTGGGAAGCCCCAGCATTTT. Translated, it gives CSAKGNFGKPQHF.

Relative to its sample, this clonotype is large. V and J are TRBV6-1 and TRBJ1-6, with D possibly being TRBD1 (5 bases). This CDR3 is 15 amino acids long. Trimming pared 7 bases from V and 7 bases from J, leaving 17 bases between. Per the germline V gene, CDR1 is MNHNS and CDR2 is SASEGT. The CDR3 reads CASKGPTGVNSPLHF. CDR3 nucleotide sequence: TGTGCCAGCAAGGGTCCCACAGGAGTGAATTCACCCCTCCACTTT.

CDR3 nucleotide sequence: TGTGCCAGCAGCTTCGCGAGTAACATTCAGTACTTC. Protein sequence: CASSFASNIQYF. The chain joins TRBV7-2 to TRBJ2-4; D is unresolved. CDR1 SGHTA and CDR2 FQGNSA come from the germline V gene. This CDR3 has 12 residues. Trimming took off 3 bases at V and 7 bases at J, with 7 bases between the two ends. Supplemented by reference TRBV7-2 and TRBJ2-4, the full variable domain reads GAGVSQSPSNKVTEKGKDVELRCDPISGHTALYWYRQSLGQGLEFLIYFQGNSAPDKSGLPSDRFSAERTGGSVSTLTIQRTQQEDSAVYLCASSFASNIQYFGAGTRLSVL.

This sequence joins TRBV28 and TRBJ2-5, with a possible D match to TRBD2 (6 bases). The CDR3 is made up of 14 amino acids. CDR1 is MDHEN and CDR2 is SYDVKM in the germline V gene. Trimming removed 2 bases at V and 1 base at J, with 8 bases between. CDR3 residues: CASSLGGAQETQYF. The CDR3 coding sequence is TGTGCCAGCAGTTTAGGCGGGGCCCAAGAGACCCAGTACTTC.

There are a few counts of this clonotype. This sequence joins TRBV6-1 and TRBJ1-2, with 10 bases that match TRBD1. This CDR3 region has 15 residues. The V gene end was trimmed by 3 bases and the J gene end by 5 bases; junction bases not matched to a gene: 6. From germline, CDR1 is MNHNS and CDR2 SASEGT. This CDR3 is CASSDEGQGRYGYTF. DNA of the CDR3: TGTGCCAGCAGTGACGAGGGACAGGGGAGGTATGGCTACACCTTC.

V gene TRBV30 combines with J gene TRBJ1-1, with D possibly matching TRBD1 (5 bases). V was shortened by 1 base and J by 1 base, with 7 bases between the two germline ends. Germline loops: CDR1 GTSNPN, CDR2 SVGIG (reference sequence). The CDR3 consists of 13 residues. The CDR3 loop is CAWSAGQNTEAFF. CDR3 DNA sequence: TGTGCCTGGAGTGCAGGGCAGAACACTGAAGCTTTCTTT.

V is TRBV19 and J is TRBJ1-1; possible D gene TRBD1, 5 bases. Germline V lookup: CDR1 LNHDA, CDR2 SQIVND (reference sequence). The CDR3 length is 16 residues. Trimming removed 3 bases from V and 6 bases from J, with 20 bases in between. The DNA for the CDR3 is TGTGCCAGTAGTATCCTGGGACGACCTCCCGCCGCTGAAGCTTTCTTT. Amino acids: CASSILGRPPAAEAFF.

In its sample, this clonotype was seen a few times. This chain joins TRBV30 and TRBJ1-2; D call uncertain. Germline CDR1 GTSNPN, CDR2 SVGIG (reference sequence). This CDR3 is built from 11 residues. Trimming took 1 base from V and 4 from J, leaving 4 bases between them. The CDR3 loop reads CAWSESYGYTF. In nucleotides, the CDR3 is TGTGCCTGGAGTGAGTCCTATGGCTACACCTTC.